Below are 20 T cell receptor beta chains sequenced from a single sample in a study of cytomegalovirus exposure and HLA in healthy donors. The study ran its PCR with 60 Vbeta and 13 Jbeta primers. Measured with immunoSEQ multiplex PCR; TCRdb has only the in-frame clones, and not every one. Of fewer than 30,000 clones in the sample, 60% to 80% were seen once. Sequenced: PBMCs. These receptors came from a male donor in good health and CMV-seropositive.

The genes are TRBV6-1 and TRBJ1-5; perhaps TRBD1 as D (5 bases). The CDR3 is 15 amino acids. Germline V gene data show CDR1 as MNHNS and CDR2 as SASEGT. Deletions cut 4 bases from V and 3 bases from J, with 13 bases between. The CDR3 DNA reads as TGTGCCAGCAGTGGATTTACAGGTAACAATCAGCCCCAGCATTTT. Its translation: CASSGFTGNNQPQHF.

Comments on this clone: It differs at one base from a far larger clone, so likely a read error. The DNA for the CDR3 is TGTGCCAGCAGCCGGGACAGGAACTATGGCTACACCTTC. Its protein is CASSRDRNYGYTF. This chain connects TRBV9 to TRBJ1-2; 8 bases fit TRBD1. This CDR3 is 13 amino acids long. Looked up from germline, CDR1 is SGDLS and CDR2 is YYNGEE. V gave up 4 bases and J gave up 2 bases; unmatched junction bases: 1.

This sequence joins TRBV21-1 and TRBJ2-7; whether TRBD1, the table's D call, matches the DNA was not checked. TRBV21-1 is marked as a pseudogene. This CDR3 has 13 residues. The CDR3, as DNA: TGTGCCAGCAGCAAAGGGACAACCTACGAGCAGTACTTC. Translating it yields CASSKGTTYEQYF.

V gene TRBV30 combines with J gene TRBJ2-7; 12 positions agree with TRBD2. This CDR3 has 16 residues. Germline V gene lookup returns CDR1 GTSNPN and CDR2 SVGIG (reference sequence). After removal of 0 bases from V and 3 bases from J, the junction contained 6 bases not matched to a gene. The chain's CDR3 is CAWSVPRLAGVYEQYF. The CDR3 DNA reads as TGTGCCTGGAGTGTACCCCGACTAGCGGGAGTCTACGAGCAGTACTTC.

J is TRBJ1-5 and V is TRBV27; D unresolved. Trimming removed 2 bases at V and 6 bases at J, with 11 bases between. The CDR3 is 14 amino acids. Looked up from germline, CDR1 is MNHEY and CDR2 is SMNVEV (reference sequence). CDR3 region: CASSLRLGGQPQHF. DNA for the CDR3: TGTGCCAGCAGTTTACGACTCGGCGGTCAGCCCCAGCATTTT.

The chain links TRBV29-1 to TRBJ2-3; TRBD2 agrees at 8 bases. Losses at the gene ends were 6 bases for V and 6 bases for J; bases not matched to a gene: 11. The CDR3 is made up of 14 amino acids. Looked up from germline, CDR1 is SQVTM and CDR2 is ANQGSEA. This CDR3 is CSVITGGARDTQYF. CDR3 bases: TGCAGCGTCATAACGGGAGGGGCCCGCGATACGCAGTATTTT.

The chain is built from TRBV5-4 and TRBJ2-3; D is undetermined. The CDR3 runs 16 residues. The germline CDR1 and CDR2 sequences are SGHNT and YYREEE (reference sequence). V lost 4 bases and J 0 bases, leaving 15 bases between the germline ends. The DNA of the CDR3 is TGTGCCAGCAGCAGTCACCAGACATCTAGCACAGATACGCAGTATTTT. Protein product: CASSSHQTSSTDTQYF.

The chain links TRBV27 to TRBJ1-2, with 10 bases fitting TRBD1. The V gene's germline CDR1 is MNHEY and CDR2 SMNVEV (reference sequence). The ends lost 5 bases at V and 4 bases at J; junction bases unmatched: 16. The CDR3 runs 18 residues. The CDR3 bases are TGTGCCAGCAGTCCCCGCGGGACAGGGGCCCCGGACGCCTATGGCTACACCTTC. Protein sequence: CASSPRGTGAPDAYGYTF.

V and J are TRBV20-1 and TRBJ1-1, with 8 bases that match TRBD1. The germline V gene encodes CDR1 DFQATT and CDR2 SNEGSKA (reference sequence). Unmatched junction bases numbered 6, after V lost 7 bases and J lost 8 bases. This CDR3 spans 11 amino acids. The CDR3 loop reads CSVQGAKEAFF. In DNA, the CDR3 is TGCAGTGTCCAGGGGGCTAAGGAAGCTTTCTTT.

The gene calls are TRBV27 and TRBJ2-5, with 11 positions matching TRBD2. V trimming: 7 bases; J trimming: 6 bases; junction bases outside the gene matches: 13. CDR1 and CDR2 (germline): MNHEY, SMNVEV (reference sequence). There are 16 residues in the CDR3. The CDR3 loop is CASINLSGRAGKTQYF. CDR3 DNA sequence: TGTGCCAGCATAAACCTTAGCGGGAGGGCCGGAAAGACCCAGTACTTC.

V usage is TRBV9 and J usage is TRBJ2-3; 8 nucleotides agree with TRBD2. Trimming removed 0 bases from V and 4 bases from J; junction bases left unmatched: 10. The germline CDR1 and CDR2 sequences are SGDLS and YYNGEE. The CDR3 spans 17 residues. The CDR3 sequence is CASSVGSGSVFSDTQYF. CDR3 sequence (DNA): TGTGCCAGCAGCGTAGGGAGCGGGAGTGTCTTCTCAGATACGCAGTATTTT.

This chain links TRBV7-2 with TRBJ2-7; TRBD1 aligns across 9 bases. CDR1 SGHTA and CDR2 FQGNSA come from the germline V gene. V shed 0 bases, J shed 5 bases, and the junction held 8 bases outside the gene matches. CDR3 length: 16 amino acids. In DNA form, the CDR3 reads TGTGCCAGCAGCTTAGCGTTAACAGGGGGCTGGGACGAGCAGTACTTC. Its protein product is CASSLALTGGWDEQYF. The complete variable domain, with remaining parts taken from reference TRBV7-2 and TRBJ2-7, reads GAGVSQSPSNKVTEKGKDVELRCDPISGHTALYWYRQSLGQGLEFLIYFQGNSAPDKSGLPSDRFSAERTGGSVSTLTIQRTQQEDSAVYLCASSLALTGGWDEQYFGPGTRLTVT.

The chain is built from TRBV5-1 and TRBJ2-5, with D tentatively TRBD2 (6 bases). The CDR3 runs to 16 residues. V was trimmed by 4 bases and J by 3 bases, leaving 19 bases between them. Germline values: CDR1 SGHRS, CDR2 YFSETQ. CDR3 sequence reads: CASSQSPAGGEETQYF. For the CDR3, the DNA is TGCGCCAGCAGCCAGAGCCCGGCCGGAGGGGAAGAGACCCAGTACTTC.

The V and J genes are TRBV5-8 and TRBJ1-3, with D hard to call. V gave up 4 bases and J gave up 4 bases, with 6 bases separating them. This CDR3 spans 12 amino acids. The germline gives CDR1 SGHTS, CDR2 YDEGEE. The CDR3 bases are TGTGCCAGCAGCCCCCTCGGAAACACCATATATTTT. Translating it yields CASSPLGNTIYF.

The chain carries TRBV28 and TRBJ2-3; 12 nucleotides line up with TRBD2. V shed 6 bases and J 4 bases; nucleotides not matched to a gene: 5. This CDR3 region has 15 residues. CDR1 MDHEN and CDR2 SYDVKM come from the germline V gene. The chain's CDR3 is CASRSGTSGSDTQYF. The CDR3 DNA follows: TGTGCCAGCAGGTCGGGGACTAGCGGGTCAGATACGCAGTATTTT.

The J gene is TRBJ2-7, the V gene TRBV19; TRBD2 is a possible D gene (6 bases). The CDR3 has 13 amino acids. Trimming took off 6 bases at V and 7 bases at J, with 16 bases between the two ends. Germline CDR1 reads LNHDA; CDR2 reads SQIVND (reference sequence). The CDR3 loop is CASSGSGPREQYF. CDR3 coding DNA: TGTGCCAGTAGCGGGAGCGGCCCTCGGGAGCAGTACTTC. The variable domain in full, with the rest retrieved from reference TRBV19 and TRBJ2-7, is DGGITQSPKYLFRKEGQNVTLSCEQNLNHDAMYWYRQDPGQGLRLIYYSQIVNDFQKGDIAEGYSVSREKKESFPLTVTSAQKNPTAFYLCASSGSGPREQYFGPGTRLTVT.

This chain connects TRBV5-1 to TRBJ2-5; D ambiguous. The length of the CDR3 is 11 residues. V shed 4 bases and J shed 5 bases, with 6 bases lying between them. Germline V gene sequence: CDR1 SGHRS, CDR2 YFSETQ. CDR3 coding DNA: TGCGCCAGCAGCCTCCAGGAGACCCAGTACTTC. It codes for CASSLQETQYF. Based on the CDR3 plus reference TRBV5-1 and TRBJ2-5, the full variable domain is KAGVTQTPRYLIKTRGQQVTLSCSPISGHRSVSWYQQTPGQGLQFLFEYFSETQRNKGNFPGRFSGRQFSNSRSEMNVSTLELGDSALYLCASSLQETQYFGPGTRLLVL.

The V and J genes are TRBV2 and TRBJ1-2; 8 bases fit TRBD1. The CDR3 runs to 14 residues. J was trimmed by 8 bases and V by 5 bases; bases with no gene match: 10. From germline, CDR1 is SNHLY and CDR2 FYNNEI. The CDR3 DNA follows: TGTGCCAGCAGTCCCGACAGGGGAACTGGGGGCTACACCTTC. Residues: CASSPDRGTGGYTF.

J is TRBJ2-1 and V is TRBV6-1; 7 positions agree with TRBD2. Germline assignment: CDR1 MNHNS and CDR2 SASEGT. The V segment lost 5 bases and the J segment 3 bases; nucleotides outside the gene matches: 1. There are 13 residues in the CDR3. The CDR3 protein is CASSLAVYNEQFF. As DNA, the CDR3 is TGTGCCAGCAGTCTAGCGGTCTACAATGAGCAGTTCTTC.

CDR3 region: CAWSPLGARNEQFF. For the CDR3, the DNA is TGTGCCTGGAGTCCCTTAGGGGCCCGCAATGAGCAGTTCTTC. This rearrangement joins TRBV30 to TRBJ2-1; D perhaps matches TRBD1 (5 bases). The V end was cut by 2 bases, the J end by 6 bases, with 14 bases between. The V gene's germline CDR1 is GTSNPN and CDR2 SVGIG (reference sequence). The CDR3 sequence is 14 residues long.